The subject of this entry is one T cell receptor beta chain. This clonotype was picked up many times. The clone's antigen remains unknown. Base qualities are not provided; no much larger clone lies one nucleotide away. The library was produced with RACE. Sequencing instrument: NextSeq 500. Library preparation attached unique molecular identifiers to individual cDNA molecules for quantitative, reproducible TCR counting. Both TCR alpha and TCR beta chains were sequenced from each blood RNA sample. The study's own analysis went as follows. The median number of TCRs per sample was approximately 96,000, ranging from about 20,000 to 750,000. V, J and CDR3 annotation of the TCR reads was carried out using the Decombinator software suite. Every sample was subsampled to the same number of TCRs (28,000) for the PS versus PT1 abundance plots. Expanded TCRs were defined as absent before sensitization and observed at least eight times at the 2-week time point. TCRdb reprocessing: public reads trimmed at Q25 with fastp, clones called with MiXCR, in-frame beta chains kept. Each CDR3 protein gets just one entry, which takes the most common genes and DNA from the rows behind it. None of the V and J calls come from the authors' own analysis; TCRdb made them. This sample lists approximately 89,000 distinct CDR3 sequences; more than 6.5% were detected once. The ten top clones hold under 1.5% of the sample.

The time point label here, explained by the study, means: patch test 2, 6 weeks after DPC sensitization. The meaning of the sample's treatment or condition label: therapeutic diphenylcyclopropenone sensitization with weekly scalp DPC. At every patch-test visit, the blood draw took place before the patch test was put on. To be eligible, patients had to be aged 18 to 70, diagnosed with alopecia and judged suitable for DPC therapy, while pregnant patients were excluded. Total RNA was extracted from unfractionated whole blood that had been collected in Tempus Blood RNA tubes. These data originate in a study of human T cells and chemical hapten exposure (dated by TCRdb to the early 2020s). Looking at the study overall: For sensitization, 2% DPC in acetone was applied to a roughly 2 cm by roughly 2 cm area of upper inner arm skin. The patient cohort, mostly female, included alopecia areata with under or over 50% scalp involvement, alopecia totalis and alopecia universalis. Blood for TCR sequencing was provided by twenty-nine alopecia patients at one to four time points (pre-sensitization, 2, 6 and 24 weeks). Patient blood was sampled pre-sensitization (week 0) and at 2, 6 and about 24 weeks after DPC sensitization. Throughout the study period of 20 to 30 weeks, patients also received therapeutic DPC doses to the scalp every week. In alopecia patients, the study followed how the peripheral blood TCR repertoire changed in vivo over primary and secondary sensitization to diphenylcyclopropenone (DPC), a hapten. Patch testing on the upper back used Finn chambers containing 0.01% DPC, with scoring done after 6 days according to International Contact Dermatitis Research Group standards. Libraries were pooled for sequencing, and variation in per-sample TCR yields was attributed mainly to small differences in library volumes within the pool. General study outcomes and caveats: After repeated subsampling, the strength of the expansion versus patch-test correlation and the threshold at which it became significant changed. The number of TCRs above 1 in 1000 frequency did not change with DPC sensitization; there was no evidence of global repertoire structure alterations. Because every patient had alopecia, a presumed autoimmune disease, the patients' immune response might differ from that of healthy individuals. Compared with pre-sensitization or healthy control sets, expanded TCRs formed significantly more large CDR3 similarity clusters, which is consistent with antigen-driven responses. Patch test score was positively correlated with the number of PT1 expanded TCRs, with significance at thresholds 8, 16 and 32 but not at 4.

The sequenced sample was whole blood, obtained in connection with sensitization to the hapten diphenylcyclopropenone (DPC). This clonotype was obtained from a young woman with alopecia areata. Some clones in this sample may be carry-over from other donors' samples.

The CDR3 protein sequence reads: CASSLLGNTGELFF. The bases are TGTGCCAGCAGCCTCCTGGGGAACACCGGGGAGCTGTTTTTT. The chain was built from TRBV14 and TRBJ2-2, with the D gene uncertain. CDR1 and CDR2 are drawn from the germline V gene: SGHDN, FVKESK. The V end loses 4 bases and the J end loses 1 base, and a stretch of 7 bases separates them. From the cysteine through the phenylalanine, the CDR3 covers 14 amino acids. The entry retains the CDR3 DNA only, 42 bases that are in frame from base 1.